This T cell receptor beta chain was documented in a study of T cell changes during pregnancy in multiple sclerosis. Germline V gene data show CDR1 as SGHNT and CDR2 as YYREEE (reference sequence). This CDR3 contains 16 residues. V trimming: 3 bases; J trimming: 1 base; junction bases outside the gene matches: 4. Profiling relied on immunoSEQ multiplex PCR, and the TCRdb table lists in-frame clones only, not all of them. The table lists about 77,000 clones, approximately 91% of them singletons, with 1.9% in the top ten. This clonotype originated in a female donor with multiple sclerosis, enrolled in a pregnancy study. The starting material was peripheral blood, obtained before pregnancy. The V gene is TRBV5-4, the J gene TRBJ2-5; TRBD2 agrees at 12 bases. CDR3 sequence (DNA): TGTGCCAGCAGCTCATCACTAGCGGGGGGCCAAGAGACCCAGTACTTC. It codes for CASSSSLAGGQETQYF.